The entry that follows covers one T cell receptor beta chain sequence. Antigen specificity is unknown. This sample was taken from a study of cytomegalovirus exposure and HLA in healthy donors. Both 60 Vbeta primers and 13 Jbeta primers went into the PCR. Profiling relied on immunoSEQ multiplex PCR, and the TCRdb table lists in-frame clones only, not all of them. The sample is made up of fewer than 100,000 clones, and the top ten hold 0.58% of it. Healthy bone marrow donors made up the donor group. Germline V gives CDR1 MNHNS, CDR2 SASEGT. V was pared by 1 base and J by 4 bases, with 11 bases between. The CDR3 has 14 residues. Study results and caveats: Later analysis associated a missense DCLRE1C variant with TCR beta V- and J-gene trimming. A few CMV-associated chains were confirmed in vitro to be specific for CMV antigens.

J is TRBJ2-7 and V is TRBV6-1, with D possibly matching TRBD1 (5 bases). The specimen sequenced was PBMCs. This receptor was obtained from a man in his fifties or sixties in good health and CMV-seronegative. CDR3 sequence: CASSEGPGMYEQYF. In DNA, the CDR3 is TGTGCCAGCAGTGAAGGCCCAGGGATGTACGAGCAGTACTTC.